These T cell receptor beta chains were read from a single sample in a study of blood T cell repertoires in COVID-19. Repertoires were generated with immunoSEQ multiplex PCR, while TCRdb's copy carries only in-frame clones and drops some. The sample includes fewer than 250,000 clones, approximately 82% of them seen just once. Input material: peripheral blood. All receptors come from a woman aged 40-49 years with acute or convalescent COVID-19. The CDR3 runs from the conserved cysteine through the conserved F or W. The D gene is left open where the match is weak. Clone size appears in some rows only: once, few, many, or a class for an expanded clone.

J gene | D gene | clone size | V gene | CDR3 DNA | CDR3 protein
TRBJ2-7 | TRBD1 | . | TRBV6-5 | TGTGCCAGCAGTCCCTCGACAGGGGCCGAGCAGTACTTC | CASSPSTGAEQYF
TRBJ2-3 | . | . | TRBV24-1 | TGTGCCACCAGTGGTTGGGGGTCGAGGGAGGCCCTATCCACAGATACGCAGTATTTT | CATSGWGSREALSTDTQYF
TRBJ1-1 | . | . | TRBV19 | TGTGCCATCAGAAGGACAGCGAACACTGAAGCTTTCTTT | CAIRRTANTEAFF
TRBJ1-1 | TRBD1 | . | TRBV19 | TGTGCCAGTAGTTACAGGGGAAATGAAGCTTTCTTT | CASSYRGNEAFF
TRBJ1-3 | . | . | TRBV9 | TGTGCCAGCAGCGTAGACGAGAGCTCTGGAAACACCATATATTTT | CASSVDESSGNTIYF
TRBJ1-5 | TRBD1 | . | TRBV27 | TGTGCCAGCAGTTTATCGGGACAGGGGCCGGGTCAGCCCCAGCATTTT | CASSLSGQGPGQPQHF
TRBJ1-5 | . | . | TRBV6-2/TRBV6-3 | TGTGCCAGCAGCCCTTTTATTGGACAGAGTAGCAATCAGCCCCAGCATTTT | CASSPFIGQSSNQPQHF
TRBJ1-1 | . | . | TRBV6-4 | TGTGCCAGCAGGATTTCGGGAACGAACACTGAAGCTTTCTTT | CASRISGTNTEAFF
TRBJ2-1 | . | once | TRBV5-6 | TGTGCCAGCAGCCCGATACATTACAATGAGCAGTTCTTC | CASSPIHYNEQFF
TRBJ2-6 | . | many | TRBV15 | TGTGCCACCAGCTCCCGGGGTGGGGCCAACGTCCTGACTTTC | CATSSRGGANVLTF
TRBJ2-5 | . | . | TRBV24-1 | TGTGCCACCGGAGGGCAGGGGGACCTACAAGAGACCCAGTACTTC | CATGGQGDLQETQYF
TRBJ2-1 | TRBD1 | once | TRBV27 | TGTGCCAGCATCCAGGCGGGACAGGCAGTCAATGAGCAGTTCTTC | CASIQAGQAVNEQFF
TRBJ2-7 | . | . | TRBV29-1 | TGCAGCGTTTACGCCGGTCGGAGCTCCTACGAGCAGTACTTC | CSVYAGRSSYEQYF
TRBJ2-7 | . | . | TRBV19 | TGTGCCAGTAGTATGTATCTGTCGGCAGGATCCCACGAGCAGTACTTC | CASSMYLSAGSHEQYF
TRBJ1-4 | TRBD1 | . | TRBV11-3 | TGTGCCAGCAGCTTACAGAAAGGGTCGGGACAGGGGGAAGAAAAACTGTTTTTT | CASSLQKGSGQGEEKLFF
TRBJ2-2 | TRBD2 | . | TRBV11-2 | TGTGCCAGCAGCCCCCGGGGGGACGGGGAGCTGTTTTTT | CASSPRGDGELFF
TRBJ2-1 | TRBD2 | once | TRBV7-8 | TGTGCCAGCAGCTTAGGATTTAGCGGGAGCTCCTACAATGAGCAGTTCTTC | CASSLGFSGSSYNEQFF
TRBJ2-5 | TRBD2 | . | TRBV11-2 | TGTGCCAGCAGCTTAGGGACTAGCGGGAGAGGGGAGACCCAGTACTTC | CASSLGTSGRGETQYF
TRBJ2-7 | TRBD2 | . | TRBV11-1 | TGTGCCAGCAGCCCAGGAGCGGGGGCGGGATCCTACGAGCAGTACTTC | CASSPGAGAGSYEQYF
TRBJ2-7 | TRBD1 | . | TRBV6-1 | TGTGCCAGCAGTGACGACAGGGGCTTCTACGAGCAGTACTTC | CASSDDRGFYEQYF
TRBJ2-1 | . | . | TRBV2 | TGTGCCAGCAGTTACGGGGCAGGGGATACGGTTGAGCAGTTCTTC | CASSYGAGDTVEQFF
TRBJ1-5 | . | . | TRBV19 | TGTGCCAGTAGTATAGTCAGGGCTTCGGAACAGCCCCAGCATTTT | CASSIVRASEQPQHF
TRBJ1-6 | TRBD1 | . | TRBV19 | TGTGCCAGTAGTATAACAGGGGAGAATTCACCCCTCCACTTT | CASSITGENSPLHF
TRBJ1-4 | . | . | TRBV3-1/TRBV3-2 | TGTGCCAGCAGCCAAGGATCTAGCTTTAATGAAAAACTGTTTTTT | CASSQGSSFNEKLFF
TRBJ2-2 | TRBD2 | . | TRBV11-3 | TGTGCCAGCAGCTTAGCGCTAGCGGGGAGGACCGGGGAGCTGTTTTTT | CASSLALAGRTGELFF
TRBJ1-1 | . | . | TRBV2 | TGTGCCAGCAGTTCCGGACAGACCTTTGAAGCTTTCTTT | CASSSGQTFEAFF
TRBJ1-5 | TRBD1 | . | TRBV6-2/TRBV6-3 | TGTGCCAGCAGCCCACTCGACAGGGGAAGAAGCAATCAGCCCCAGCATTTT | CASSPLDRGRSNQPQHF
TRBJ2-3 | . | . | TRBV27 | TGTGCCAGCAGTATCGACTTTCAGGGGCCCCGAGATACGCAGTATTTT | CASSIDFQGPRDTQYF
TRBJ2-3 | . | . | TRBV5-1 | TGCGCCAGCAGCTTCTTAGCAGATACGCAGTATTTT | CASSFLADTQYF
TRBJ2-5 | TRBD2 | . | TRBV10-3 | TGTGCCATCCTACCGATGGGGGGGGAGACCCAGTACTTC | CAILPMGGETQYF
TRBJ2-1 | TRBD1 | . | TRBV11-3 | TGTGCCAGCAGCAATAAGGGGGCGCGAGGTGAGCAGTTCTTC | CASSNKGARGEQFF
TRBJ2-3 | TRBD1 | . | TRBV7-6 | TGTGCCAGCAGCCCTGGGACAGGGGGCTACACAGATACGCAGTATTTT | CASSPGTGGYTDTQYF
TRBJ2-7 | TRBD2 | many | TRBV5-1 | TGCGCCAGCATGCTGCGGGGGGGTTACGAGCAGTACTTC | CASMLRGGYEQYF
TRBJ2-3 | TRBD2 | . | TRBV13 | TGTGCCAGCAGCTCACGAGCGGGGGCGCACACAGATACGCAGTATTTT | CASSSRAGAHTDTQYF
TRBJ2-7 | . | few | TRBV4-1 | TGCGCCAGCAGCCAAGAAGGACAGTACTACGAGCAGTACTTC | CASSQEGQYYEQYF
TRBJ2-1 | . | . | TRBV19 | TGTGCCAGTAGTTATAGCGGAGTCAATGAGCAGTTCTTC | CASSYSGVNEQFF
TRBJ1-5 | TRBD1 | . | TRBV30 | TGTGCCTGGAGCCGGACAGGACGGTTGGATCAGCCCCAGCATTTT | CAWSRTGRLDQPQHF
TRBJ2-7 | TRBD1 | . | TRBV7-7 | TGTGCCAGCAGCCTTGACAGGGGCCCTTCCTACGAGCAGTACTTC | CASSLDRGPSYEQYF
TRBJ1-1 | TRBD1 | . | TRBV23-1 | TGCGCCAGCAGTGTCACAGGGGTGCACACTGAAGCTTTCTTT | CASSVTGVHTEAFF
TRBJ1-2 | TRBD1 | . | TRBV5-1 | TGCGCCAGCAGCTTGGGGACAGGGGGTTATGGCTACACCTTC | CASSLGTGGYGYTF
TRBJ2-2 | . | once | TRBV7-3 | TGTGCCAGCAGCTTAGGCTCCAACACCGGGGAGCTGTTTTTT | CASSLGSNTGELFF
TRBJ1-5 | . | . | TRBV6-2/TRBV6-3 | TGTGCCAGCAGTTACGAGGGCAGATTCAATCAGCCCCAGCATTTT | CASSYEGRFNQPQHF
TRBJ1-1 | TRBD1 | . | TRBV19 | TGTGCCAGTAGTATGACAGGGCTGGCCACTGAAGCTTTCTTT | CASSMTGLATEAFF
TRBJ2-5 | . | . | TRBV14 | TGTGCCAGCAGCCAAGATCTCGCGGGCCCAGGGACCCAGTACTTC | CASSQDLAGPGTQYF
TRBJ1-1 | TRBD1 | . | TRBV19 | TGTGCCAGTAGTTTCGAGACAGGGCGAGACACTGAAGCTTTCTTT | CASSFETGRDTEAFF
TRBJ2-1 | TRBD2 | few | TRBV24-1 | TGTGCCACCAGTGGCGGGACTAGCGGGAGCTACAATGAGCAGTTCTTC | CATSGGTSGSYNEQFF
TRBJ2-1 | TRBD2 | . | TRBV10-3 | TGTGCCATCAGTGAGCCCCCGGCGGGGGCCTACAATGAGCAGTTCTTC | CAISEPPAGAYNEQFF
TRBJ2-2 | TRBD1 | once | TRBV6-2/TRBV6-3 | TGTGCCAGCAGTTATGGCTCACAGGGGGCGAGAAGTCTTTTCCCCGGGGAGCTGTTTTTT | CASSYGSQGARSLFPGELFF
TRBJ1-1 | . | . | TRBV5-1 | TGCGCCAGCAGCTTGGATGGGCTGTACACTGAAGCTTTCTTT | CASSLDGLYTEAFF
TRBJ1-1 | TRBD1 | once | TRBV7-6 | TGTGCCAGCAGCCCGGACAGGGCGAGCACTGAAGCTTTCTTT | CASSPDRASTEAFF
TRBJ2-7 | . | . | TRBV7-2 | TGTGCCAGCAGCTTAAACTCGCCAGGGATAAACGAGCAGTACTTC | CASSLNSPGINEQYF
TRBJ2-7 | . | . | TRBV6-5 | TGTGCCAGCAGTTTACAATACGAGCAGTACTTC | CASSLQYEQYF
TRBJ2-2 | . | . | TRBV19 | TGTGCCACGAGAGAAACCGGGGAGCTGTTTTTT | CATRETGELFF
TRBJ1-6 | . | . | TRBV11-2 | TGTGCCAGCAGCTTCTTGGCTGGACAGAGAAATTCACCCCTCCACTTT | CASSFLAGQRNSPLHF
TRBJ1-1 | TRBD1 | . | TRBV27 | TGTGCCAGCAGTGTGACAGGGGGCGCAGTAAAGGCTTTCTTT | CASSVTGGAVKAFF
TRBJ2-7 | TRBD2 | . | TRBV5-5 | TGTGCCAGCAGCCCGGGACTAGCGCTCACCTACGAGCAGTACTTC | CASSPGLALTYEQYF
TRBJ2-2 | . | . | TRBV6-6 | TGTGCCAGCAGCCGAAGGGGGGGCACGGACACCGGGGAGCTGTTTTTT | CASSRRGGTDTGELFF
TRBJ2-3 | TRBD2 | . | TRBV7-9 | TGTGCCAGCAGCCGCCCACTAGCGGGGCCTAGCACAGATACGCAGTATTTT | CASSRPLAGPSTDTQYF
TRBJ2-3 | TRBD2 | . | TRBV27 | TGTGCCAGCAGTCTGACTAGCGGGATGGGAGATACGCAGTATTTT | CASSLTSGMGDTQYF